The 17 T cell receptor beta chains below all came from one sample that was sequenced in a study of blood T cell repertoires in COVID-19. Repertoires were generated with immunoSEQ multiplex PCR, while TCRdb's copy carries only in-frame clones and drops some. Among a few hundred thousand clones listed, 80% to 90% were seen once. The sample comprised peripheral blood. These receptors all stem from a woman aged 40-49 years who had recovered from COVID-19.

In nucleotides, the CDR3 is TGTGCCAGCAGCGTAGGAGGGATCGGCACCGGGGAGCTGTTTTTT. Protein product: CASSVGGIGTGELFF. The chain employs TRBV9 and TRBJ2-2; D is perhaps TRBD2 (5 bases). Germline V gene data show CDR1 as SGDLS and CDR2 as YYNGEE. There are 15 residues in the CDR3. The germline V and J ends were trimmed by 0 bases and 4 bases, with 10 bases remaining between them.

The chain carries TRBV7-9 and TRBJ2-1; perhaps TRBD2 as D (6 bases). Germline-derived CDR1 and CDR2 are SEHNR and FQNEAQ (reference sequence). With 1 base removed from V and 9 bases from J, the gap between germline ends came to 13 bases. This CDR3 contains 14 residues. DNA of the CDR3: TGTGCCAGCAGCTTAGGCGCGACTAGAGGTGAGCAGTTCTTC. This codes for CASSLGATRGEQFF.

This chain uses TRBV7-2 with TRBJ1-5; TRBD1 might be the D (5 bases). The CDR3 contains 15 residues. Germline CDR1 SGHTA, CDR2 FQGNSA. Trimming cost V 5 bases and J 7 bases, with 18 bases left between them. CDR3 DNA: TGTGCCAGCAGCCCCCGGGGACGGAGGGACCAGCCCCAGCATTTT. Its protein is CASSPRGRRDQPQHF.

The chain's CDR3 is CSVHRGSTDTQYF. In DNA form, the CDR3 reads TGCAGCGTTCACCGGGGGAGCACAGATACGCAGTATTTT. The J gene is TRBJ2-3, the V gene TRBV29-1; weak D call: TRBD2 (6 bases). CDR3 length equals 13 residues. With 5 bases removed from V and 0 bases from J, the gap between germline ends came to 9 bases. Germline V gene lookup returns CDR1 SQVTM and CDR2 ANQGSEA.

This clone has more than one count but fewer than ten. The chain carries TRBV14 and TRBJ2-7; TRBD2 is a possible D gene (7 bases). V shed 5 bases and J shed 1 base, with 15 bases lying between them. Germline assignment: CDR1 SGHDN and CDR2 FVKESK. This CDR3 comprises 15 residues. In DNA form, the CDR3 reads TGTGCCAGCAGCTATAGGGGGGACTATTCCTACGAGCAGTACTTC. This encodes CASSYRGDYSYEQYF.

This chain joins TRBV7-9 and TRBJ1-4; 9 nucleotides agree with TRBD1. V shed 4 bases and J 5 bases; nucleotides not matched to a gene: 2. This CDR3 spans 14 amino acids. Germline CDR1 and CDR2: SEHNR and FQNEAQ (reference sequence). Here the CDR3 reads CASSSGQGNEKLFF. The DNA of the CDR3 is TGTGCCAGCAGCTCGGGACAGGGAAATGAAAAACTGTTTTTT.

The J gene is TRBJ2-3, the V gene TRBV6-2 or TRBV6-3, with no clear D. Per the germline V gene, CDR1 is MNHEY and CDR2 is SVGEGT. The CDR3 sequence is 16 residues long. Trimming removed 2 bases from V and 1 base from J, with 13 bases in between. The CDR3 nucleotides are TGTGCCAGCAGTTACCCCCAGCGAGACGGCACAGATACGCAGTATTTT. Translation gives CASSYPQRDGTDTQYF.

This clone was seen more than once but under ten times. The chain employs TRBV11-1 and TRBJ2-7; 9 bases are shared with TRBD1. The CDR3 consists of 14 residues. Germline V CDR1 and CDR2: SGHAT, FQDESV (reference sequence). V was clipped by 3 bases and J by 3 bases; unmatched bases: 3. The CDR3 loop reads CASSFRDRDYEQYF. In nucleotides, the CDR3 is TGTGCCAGCAGCTTCCGGGACAGGGACTACGAGCAGTACTTC.

This rearrangement joins TRBV11-2 to TRBJ2-1; no definite D call. Germline values: CDR1 SGHAT, CDR2 FQNNGV. Trimming stripped 4 bases from V and 2 bases from J, with 3 bases between. The CDR3 sequence is 12 residues long. CDR3 nucleotides: TGTGCCAGCAGCTCCACCTACAATGAGCAGTTCTTC. Its protein is CASSSTYNEQFF.

This chain connects TRBV4-3 to TRBJ2-2; tentative D call: TRBD2 (5 bases). The CDR3 has 13 residues. Germline V gives CDR1 LGHNA, CDR2 YSLEER. V was trimmed by 6 bases and J by 6 bases, leaving 11 bases between them. This CDR3 reads CASRLLGSGELFF. CDR3 nucleotides: TGCGCCAGCAGGCTACTAGGTTCCGGGGAGCTGTTTTTT.

V is TRBV5-4 and J is TRBJ2-5; tentative D call: TRBD2 (7 bases). The CDR3 contains 18 residues. The V and J ends lost 4 bases and 4 bases respectively, with 26 bases between them. Germline values: CDR1 SGHNT, CDR2 YYREEE (reference sequence). The CDR3 region is CASSLQLTGPGGRETQYF. The CDR3 coding sequence is TGTGCCAGCAGCCTACAATTGACAGGACCCGGGGGGAGAGAGACCCAGTACTTC.

CDR3 in amino acids: CASSYRDRGQMSNQPQHF. For the CDR3, the DNA is TGTGCCAGCAGTTACCGGGACAGGGGGCAAATGAGTAATCAGCCCCAGCATTTT. The J gene is TRBJ1-5, the V gene TRBV6-2 or TRBV6-3, with TRBD1 matching 12 bases. Unmatched junction bases numbered 9, after V lost 2 bases and J lost 4 bases. CDR3 length: 18 residues. Germline V gene sequence: CDR1 MNHEY, CDR2 SVGEGT.

The rearrangement uses TRBV27 and TRBJ1-2; the D is unclear. This CDR3 is 14 amino acids long. V was shortened by 4 bases and J by 8 bases, with 17 bases between the two germline ends. Germline V gene sequence: CDR1 MNHEY, CDR2 SMNVEV (reference sequence). For the CDR3, the DNA is TGTGCCAGCAGTTCGTTCGGGTCTACGAGGGGCTACACCTTC. As protein: CASSSFGSTRGYTF.

The chain combines TRBV5-1 with TRBJ1-1; D gene uncertain. V was clipped by 0 bases and J by 2 bases, with 5 bases between them. Per the germline V gene, CDR1 is SGHRS and CDR2 is YFSETQ. The CDR3 totals 13 residues. The CDR3 DNA reads TGCGCCAGCAGCTTGGACAGTAACACTGAAGCTTTCTTT. Its translation: CASSLDSNTEAFF.

The CDR3 region has the DNA TGTGCCAGCAGTCCACCCGGGACAGGGGGTATCATATATTTT. This sequence encodes CASSPPGTGGIIYF. The chain links TRBV6-5 to TRBJ1-3, with 11 positions matching TRBD1. The V gene's germline CDR1 is MNHEY and CDR2 SVGAGI. The V gene end was trimmed by 5 bases and the J gene end by 12 bases; junction bases not matched to a gene: 9. CDR3 length: 14 amino acids.

V and J are TRBV9 and TRBJ2-7; 8 bases match TRBD1. CDR1 and CDR2 from the germline V gene are SGDLS and YYNGEE. V trimming: 3 bases; J trimming: 1 base; junction bases outside the gene matches: 9. The CDR3 loop spans 16 amino acids. CDR3 protein: CASSAGDRGFSYEQYF. In nucleotides, the CDR3 is TGTGCCAGCAGCGCTGGCGACAGGGGATTTTCCTACGAGCAGTACTTC.

The chain uses TRBV12-3 or TRBV12-4 and TRBJ2-5; D is perhaps TRBD2 (6 bases). The CDR3 has 13 amino acids. The V gene lost 3 bases and the J gene lost 2 bases, with 7 bases spanning the gap. Here the CDR3 DNA reads TGTGCCAGCAGTTTTGGGGGGCAAGAGACCCAGTACTTC. It is translated as CASSFGGQETQYF.